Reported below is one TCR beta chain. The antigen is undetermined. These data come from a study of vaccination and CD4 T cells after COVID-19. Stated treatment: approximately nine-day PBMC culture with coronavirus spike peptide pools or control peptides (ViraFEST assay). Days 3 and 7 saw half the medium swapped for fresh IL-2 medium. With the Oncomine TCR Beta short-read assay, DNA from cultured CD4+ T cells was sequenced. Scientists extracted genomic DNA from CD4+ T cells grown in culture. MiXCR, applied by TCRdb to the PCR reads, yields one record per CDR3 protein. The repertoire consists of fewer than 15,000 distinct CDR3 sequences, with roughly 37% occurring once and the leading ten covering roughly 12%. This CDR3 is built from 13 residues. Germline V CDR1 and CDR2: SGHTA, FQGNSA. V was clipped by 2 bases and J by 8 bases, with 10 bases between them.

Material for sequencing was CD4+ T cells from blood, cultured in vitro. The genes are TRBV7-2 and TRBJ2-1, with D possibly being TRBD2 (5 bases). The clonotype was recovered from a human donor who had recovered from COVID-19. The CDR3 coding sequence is TGTGCCAGCAGCTTAACTAGATCCGATGAGCAGTTCTTC. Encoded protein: CASSLTRSDEQFF.